The present T cell receptor (beta chain) was sequenced within a study of blood T cell repertoires in COVID-19. Clones were read by immunoSEQ multiplex PCR, and TCRdb kept only the in-frame ones, dropping some. The table includes 95,000 to 100,000 clones, 79% detected once. This CDR3 is built from 17 residues. Trimming took 0 bases from V and 0 from J, leaving 12 bases between them. CDR1 is LGHNA and CDR2 is YNFKEQ in the germline V gene. This clonotype was sampled from an elderly woman with active or convalescent COVID-19. The rearrangement uses TRBV4-2 and TRBJ1-5; the D gene is possibly TRBD1 (5 bases). The sample consisted of peripheral blood. As DNA, the CDR3 is TGTGCCAGCAGCCAAGATCGAGGGACTTATAGCAATCAGCCCCAGCATTTT. It specifies CASSQDRGTYSNQPQHF.